This TCR beta chain stems from a study of blood T cell repertoires in COVID-19. Study background: Acute-phase and convalescent COVID-19 samples originated in the United States, Italy and Spain.

The repertoire was sequenced with immunoSEQ multiplex PCR; TCRdb's copy has only in-frame clones and lacks some. The table records over 20,000 clones, 85% to 95% of them present only once. Germline CDR1 and CDR2: SGHTS and YDEGEE. This CDR3 spans 15 amino acids. Trimming removed 0 bases at V and 0 bases at J, with 9 bases between. V and J are TRBV5-8 and TRBJ1-1; D ambiguous. The source is a human donor in a cohort sampled during active COVID-19. Material for sequencing was peripheral blood. CDR3 nucleotide sequence: TGTGCCAGCAGCTTGGCCTTTGCTATGAACACTGAAGCTTTCTTT. Amino acid sequence: CASSLAFAMNTEAFF.